This T cell receptor (beta chain) was captured by sequencing in a study of human T cells and chemical hapten exposure. Many counts were recorded for this clonotype. The time point was: pre-sensitization, week 0. Specified treatment: therapeutic diphenylcyclopropenone sensitization with weekly scalp DPC. CDR3 length equals 14 residues. The V segment lost 3 bases and the J segment 4 bases; nucleotides outside the gene matches: 4. CDR1 SGHAT and CDR2 FQNNGV come from the germline V gene. TCRdb ran MiXCR on the RACE reads and lists one entry per CDR3 protein. The table has about 61,000 distinct CDR3 sequences, around 7% seen once.

The sequence came from a woman in her 30s with alopecia areata. Some clones in this sample may be carry-over from other donors' samples. This material consisted of whole blood, taken in connection with sensitization to the hapten diphenylcyclopropenone (DPC). The chain uses TRBV11-2 and TRBJ2-7; 9 bases are shared with TRBD2. The CDR3 loop reads CASSFSGGSYEQYF. In nucleotides, the CDR3 is TGTGCCAGCAGCTTTAGCGGGGGTTCATACGAGCAGTACTTC. The full variable domain, rest sourced from reference TRBV11-2 and TRBJ2-7, is EAGVAQSPRYKIIEKRQSVAFWCNPISGHATLYWYQQILGQGPKLLIQFQNNGVVDDSQLPKDRFSAERLKGVDSTLKIQPAKLEDSAVYLCASSFSGGSYEQYFGPGTRLTVT.